A single sample gave rise to the 32 T cell receptor beta chains below, sequenced in a study of shared clonotypes between healthy human individuals. CD45RO-negative CD8 cells positively selected for CCR7 made up the naive population, which excluded terminally differentiated effector memory CD45RA+ cells. The table came from immunoSEQ multiplex PCR; TCRdb's copy has only in-frame clones and leaves some out. In the table there are 2 million to 2.5 million clones, 90% to 95% of which are singletons. The sequencing input was naive CD8+ T cells from PBMCs. The receptor set was obtained from a man aged 18-30 years in good health. Some clones in this sample may be carry-over from other donors' samples.

V is TRBV4-1 and J is TRBJ2-7, with TRBD2 matching 11 bases. This CDR3 spans 14 amino acids. Germline trimming cut 3 bases from V and 4 bases from J; bases unmatched to any gene: 2. Germline loops: CDR1 MGHRA, CDR2 YSYEKL. In DNA, the CDR3 is TGCGCCAGCAGCCACGCTAGCGGGAGGTACGAGCAGTACTTC. It specifies CASSHASGRYEQYF.

A word on this clone: At the DNA level, this CDR3 is encoded by other sequences in the same sample as well. The V gene is TRBV4-1, the J gene TRBJ2-7; D possibly corresponds to TRBD1 (7 bases). This CDR3 region has 15 residues. V was shortened by 2 bases and J by 1 base, with 12 bases between the two germline ends. Germline V CDR1 and CDR2: MGHRA, YSYEKL. The CDR3: CASSQRQGGSYEQYF. As DNA, the CDR3 is TGCGCCAGCAGCCAACGGCAGGGGGGTTCCTACGAGCAGTACTTC.

This chain connects TRBV11-2 to TRBJ2-2; D is unclear. V was pared by 2 bases and J by 5 bases, with 12 bases between. The CDR3 spans 15 residues. CDR1 and CDR2 from the germline V gene are SGHAT and FQNNGV. As DNA, the CDR3 is TGTGCCAGCAGCTTATGGAGACCCATAACCGGGGAGCTGTTTTTT. It translates to CASSLWRPITGELFF.

This rearrangement joins TRBV19 to TRBJ1-2, with D perhaps matching TRBD1 (6 bases). V shed 3 bases and J shed 2 bases, with 13 bases lying between them. Germline V gives CDR1 LNHDA, CDR2 SQIVND (reference sequence). The CDR3 covers 15 residues. This CDR3 is CASSIGGHSNYGYTF. The CDR3 nucleotides are TGTGCCAGTAGTATTGGGGGCCATTCGAACTATGGCTACACCTTC.

As for this clone: This same CDR3 is encoded by further DNA sequences in the sample. V and J are TRBV2 and TRBJ2-7; 10 nucleotides line up with TRBD2. CDR1 and CDR2 from the germline V gene are SNHLY and FYNNEI. The CDR3 covers 13 residues. V dropped 4 bases and J dropped 5; count of bases not matched to a gene: 2. DNA of the CDR3: TGTGCCAGCAGTGGGCTAGCGGGAGACGAGCAGTACTTC. Residues: CASSGLAGDEQYF. The whole variable domain, remainder taken from reference TRBV2 and TRBJ2-7, is EPEVTQTPSHQVTQMGQEVILRCVPISNHLYFYWYRQILGQKVEFLVSFYNNEISEKSEIFDDQFSVERPDGSNFTLKIRSTKLEDSAMYFCASSGLAGDEQYFGPGTRLTVT.

On this clone: The same CDR3 arises from other DNA sequences in this sample as well. J is TRBJ2-7 and V is TRBV11-2; D ambiguous. Germline V CDR1 and CDR2: SGHAT, FQNNGV. The CDR3 spans 13 residues. V lost 3 bases to trimming and J lost 3 bases, with 9 bases between them. The CDR3 DNA sequence: TGTGCCAGCAGCTTGGTAAAGCGCTACGAGCAGTACTTC. Its protein product is CASSLVKRYEQYF.

The chain joins TRBV7-2 to TRBJ1-3, with D tentatively TRBD1 (5 bases). The CDR3 runs to 19 residues. Trimming removed 2 bases at V and 2 bases at J, with 22 bases between. Germline values: CDR1 SGHTA, CDR2 FQGNSA. The CDR3 bases are TGTGCCAGCAGCTTACGCCCCCCGTCCGGGGCCGAAGCTGGAAACACCATATATTTT. It translates to CASSLRPPSGAEAGNTIYF.

The gene calls are TRBV4-1 and TRBJ2-1; 10 positions agree with TRBD2. The V and J ends lost 0 bases and 2 bases, in that order; junction bases with no gene match: 7. The CDR3 runs 18 residues. Germline CDR1 reads MGHRA; CDR2 reads YSYEKL. The CDR3 spells CASSQDPKRGGTYNEQFF. CDR3 nucleotides: TGCGCCAGCAGCCAAGATCCAAAGCGGGGGGGGACCTACAATGAGCAGTTCTTC.

The rearrangement uses TRBV9 and TRBJ1-3, with 7 bases fitting TRBD1. CDR1 and CDR2 (germline): SGDLS, YYNGEE. With 3 bases clipped from V and 2 bases from J, the junction kept 2 bases outside the gene matches. The CDR3 sequence is 14 residues long. The CDR3 here is CASSADRAGNTIYF. The CDR3 DNA reads as TGTGCCAGCAGCGCAGACAGGGCTGGAAACACCATATATTTT.

The chain uses TRBV27 and TRBJ2-5; no clear D. From germline, CDR1 is MNHEY and CDR2 SMNVEV (reference sequence). CDR3 length: 14 amino acids. V lost 3 bases and J 4 bases, leaving 12 bases between the germline ends. CDR3 sequence reads: CASSFGPRRETQYF. DNA of the CDR3: TGTGCCAGCAGTTTCGGCCCGCGGCGAGAGACCCAGTACTTC.

As concerns this clone: Within the sample, other DNA sequences also encode this same CDR3. V usage is TRBV18 and J usage is TRBJ2-7; D perhaps matches TRBD1 (5 bases). This CDR3 is built from 13 residues. Germline-derived CDR1 and CDR2 are KGHSH and LQKENI. Trimming removed 3 bases at V and 3 bases at J, with 9 bases between. Here the CDR3 reads CASSPDRNYEQYF. DNA of the CDR3: TGTGCCAGCTCACCCGACAGAAACTACGAGCAGTACTTC.

The V gene is TRBV27, the J gene TRBJ1-1; 7 nucleotides match TRBD1. CDR1 and CDR2 (germline): MNHEY, SMNVEV (reference sequence). Losses at the gene ends were 3 bases for V and 1 base for J; bases not matched to a gene: 14. The CDR3 consists of 18 residues. CDR3: CASSFQRQGRGGNTEAFF. In nucleotides, the CDR3 is TGTGCCAGCAGTTTCCAACGACAGGGACGGGGGGGGAACACTGAAGCTTTCTTT.

The chain has TRBV9 and TRBJ2-7; D possibly corresponds to TRBD2 (6 bases). V lost 3 bases and J lost 3, with 19 bases in between. Germline CDR1 SGDLS, CDR2 YYNGEE. CDR3 length equals 16 residues. For the CDR3, the DNA is TGTGCCAGCAGCGCCGGAGGGGAGACTAACAACTACGAGCAGTACTTC. Residues: CASSAGGETNNYEQYF. Combining the CDR3 with reference TRBV9 and TRBJ2-7 gives the whole variable domain DSGVTQTPKHLITATGQRVTLRCSPRSGDLSVYWYQQSLDQGLQFLIQYYNGEERAKGNILERFSAQQFPDLHSELNLSSLELGDSALYFCASSAGGETNNYEQYFGPGTRLTVT.

This clone was seen just once. The rearrangement uses TRBV2 and TRBJ2-7; 10 bases align to TRBD1. Germline V gene lookup returns CDR1 SNHLY and CDR2 FYNNEI. Trimming removed 6 bases from V and 3 bases from J; junction bases left unmatched: 8. This CDR3 spans 15 amino acids. CDR3 residues: CASRTTGGGGYEQYF. The CDR3 DNA reads as TGTGCCAGCAGAACGACAGGGGGCGGGGGCTACGAGCAGTACTTC.

The genes are TRBV5-1 and TRBJ2-1, with TRBD2 identical over 12 bases. The J segment lost 7 bases and the V segment lost 2 bases, leaving 7 bases of the junction unmatched. The CDR3 contains 16 residues. Germline V gene lookup returns CDR1 SGHRS and CDR2 YFSETQ. The CDR3 reads CASSFSSGRDDNEQFF. The DNA of the CDR3 is TGCGCCAGCAGCTTTTCTAGCGGGAGGGACGATAATGAGCAGTTCTTC. Full variable domain (remainder filled in from reference TRBV5-1 and TRBJ2-1): KAGVTQTPRYLIKTRGQQVTLSCSPISGHRSVSWYQQTPGQGLQFLFEYFSETQRNKGNFPGRFSGRQFSNSRSEMNVSTLELGDSALYLCASSFSSGRDDNEQFFGPGTRLTVL.

The chain combines TRBV6-5 with TRBJ2-2; weak D call: TRBD1 (6 bases). The CDR3 loop spans 11 amino acids. V was trimmed by 6 bases and J by 8 bases, leaving 7 bases between them. Germline V gene lookup returns CDR1 MNHEY and CDR2 SVGAGI. In DNA, the CDR3 is TGTGCCAGCAGCCAGGGGGGGGAGCTGTTTTTT. Its translation: CASSQGGELFF.

This chain uses TRBV14 with TRBJ2-7; D uncertain. The CDR3 extends over 13 amino acids. Between the trimmed V and J ends, which lost 1 base and 6 bases, there was a span of 10 bases. Per the germline V gene, CDR1 is SGHDN and CDR2 is FVKESK. The CDR3 here is CASSQAAPLEQYF. CDR3 DNA sequence: TGTGCCAGCAGCCAAGCGGCCCCCCTCGAGCAGTACTTC.

The J gene is TRBJ2-3, the V gene TRBV15; D could derive from TRBD1 or TRBD2 (6 bases each). In germline, CDR1 is LNHNV, CDR2 YYDKDF (reference sequence). Deletions cut 6 bases from V and 2 bases from J, with 15 bases between. CDR3 length: 15 residues. The CDR3, as DNA: TGTGCCACCAGAGGGGGGCGGGCTATCACAGATACGCAGTATTTT. Translation: CATRGGRAITDTQYF.

As regards this clone: A clone one base away is much larger, so this may be a read error. The same CDR3 is also encoded by other DNA sequences in this sample. The gene calls are TRBV5-4 and TRBJ2-7; D unresolved. With 0 bases removed from V and 3 bases from J, the gap between germline ends came to 4 bases. CDR3 length equals 12 residues. Germline V gene lookup returns CDR1 SGHNT and CDR2 YYREEE (reference sequence). The CDR3 sequence: CASSLGVYEQYF. The CDR3 region has the DNA TGTGCCAGCAGCTTGGGGGTCTACGAGCAGTACTTC.

Remarks on this clone: The identical CDR3 is also encoded by other nucleotide sequences in the sample. The V gene is TRBV7-9, the J gene TRBJ2-1; D is perhaps TRBD1 (5 bases). CDR3 length equals 12 residues. From germline, CDR1 is SEHNR and CDR2 FQNEAQ (reference sequence). The V and J ends lost 1 base and 7 bases respectively, with 5 bases between them. Written as DNA, the CDR3 is TGTGCCAGCAGCTTAGAGGGGAATGAGCAGTTCTTC. This translates into CASSLEGNEQFF.

This clone was seen a few times. The V gene is TRBV9, the J gene TRBJ1-2, with TRBD1 as a possible D gene (5 bases). V lost 4 bases and J 3 bases, leaving 16 bases between the germline ends. From germline, CDR1 is SGDLS and CDR2 YYNGEE. The CDR3 is 15 amino acids. The CDR3 loop is CASSPRGERHYGYTF. The CDR3 DNA reads TGTGCCAGCAGCCCCCGAGGGGAGAGGCACTATGGCTACACCTTC.

This rearrangement joins TRBV6-8 to TRBJ1-1; D gene unclear. The ends were cut back, 8 bases at V and 4 bases at J, with 8 bases in the middle. The germline V gene encodes CDR1 MNHGY and CDR2 SAAAGT. This CDR3 is 11 amino acids long. The CDR3 bases are TGTGCCAGCGAATTCGGCACTGAAGCTTTCTTT. This encodes CASEFGTEAFF.

In nucleotides, the CDR3 is TGTGCCAGCAGCTTACTCGCCCTTGGGGACATTCAGTACTTC. Its protein product is CASSLLALGDIQYF. The V gene is TRBV7-8, the J gene TRBJ2-4; no clear D. CDR3 length: 14 residues. Trimming left V 2 bases short and J 8 bases short, with 13 bases between. The germline V gene has CDR1 SGHVS and CDR2 FQNEAQ. Together with reference TRBV7-8 and TRBJ2-4, the CDR3 gives the full variable domain: GAGVSQSPRYKVAKRGQDVALRCDPISGHVSLFWYQQALGQGPEFLTYFQNEAQLDKSGLPSDRFFAERPEGSVSTLKIQRTQQEDSAVYLCASSLLALGDIQYFGAGTRLSVL.

The chain uses TRBV28 and TRBJ2-7, with D uncertain. Trimming pared 5 bases from V and 9 bases from J, leaving 20 bases between. This CDR3 region has 14 residues. CDR1 is MDHEN and CDR2 is SYDVKM in the germline V gene. DNA for the CDR3: TGTGCCAGCAGTGATACGACTGGACGCTCGGGGCAGTACTTC. This sequence encodes CASSDTTGRSGQYF.

The chain uses TRBV9 and TRBJ2-1, with D possibly matching TRBD1 (5 bases). The CDR3 has 19 amino acids. Germline CDR1 is SGDLS and CDR2 is YYNGEE. The V gene lost 0 bases and the J gene lost 0 bases, with 19 bases spanning the gap. The CDR3 DNA reads TGTGCCAGCAGCGTAGAGGGGTCTCCCACCTGGAGCTCCTACAATGAGCAGTTCTTC. As protein: CASSVEGSPTWSSYNEQFF.

This rearrangement joins TRBV7-3 to TRBJ2-1; D is uncertain. The CDR3 loop spans 13 amino acids. V lost 0 bases to trimming and J lost 8 bases, with 8 bases between them. Per the germline V gene, CDR1 is SGHTA and CDR2 is FQGTGA. CDR3: CASSLTGMDEQFF. In DNA, the CDR3 is TGTGCCAGCAGCTTAACAGGGATGGATGAGCAGTTCTTC.

This clone has a single count. This chain joins TRBV9 and TRBJ2-7, with 11 positions matching TRBD2. CDR1 SGDLS and CDR2 YYNGEE come from the germline V gene. CDR3 length equals 16 residues. Trimming took 3 bases from V and 0 from J; bases not matched to a gene: 5. CDR3 in amino acids: CASSGGTSGYSYEQYF. CDR3 nucleotide sequence: TGTGCCAGCAGCGGCGGGACTAGCGGATACTCCTACGAGCAGTACTTC.

The chain is built from TRBV4-2 and TRBJ1-2, with D possibly matching TRBD1 (5 bases). V lost 3 bases and J lost 1, with 12 bases in between. The CDR3 has 15 residues. Per germline, CDR1 LGHNA and CDR2 YNFKEQ. CDR3 DNA: TGTGCCAGCAGCCAGGAGACGGGGCTTAACTATGGCTACACCTTC. Translating gives CASSQETGLNYGYTF.

As concerns this clone: Other DNA sequences within the sample encode an identical CDR3. This sequence joins TRBV7-9 and TRBJ2-7; 9 nucleotides align to TRBD1. Trimming removed 5 bases from V and 1 base from J; junction bases left unmatched: 6. Germline CDR1 and CDR2: SEHNR and FQNEAQ (reference sequence). The CDR3 consists of 15 residues. The CDR3: CASSPRDRASYEQYF. In nucleotides, the CDR3 is TGTGCCAGCAGCCCCCGGGACAGGGCATCCTACGAGCAGTACTTC.

The chain is built from TRBV11-2 and TRBJ1-3; D remains unclear. V shed 4 bases and J shed 0 bases, with 13 bases lying between them. The CDR3 totals 16 residues. Germline V gives CDR1 SGHAT, CDR2 FQNNGV. The CDR3, as DNA: TGTGCCAGCAGCTCCCTCCGGCTTAGCTCTGGAAACACCATATATTTT. The encoded protein is CASSSLRLSSGNTIYF.

The V gene is TRBV19, the J gene TRBJ1-1; D not resolved. The CDR3 is 12 amino acids. Germline V gives CDR1 LNHDA, CDR2 SQIVND (reference sequence). CDR3 nucleotides: TGTGTCTCAAACGATTATGGCACTGAAGCTTTCTTT. It codes for CVSNDYGTEAFF. Looking up the rest from reference TRBV19 and TRBJ1-1 gives the full variable domain: DGGITQSPKYLFRKEGQNVTLSCEQNLNHDAMYWYRQDPGQGLRLIYYSQIVNDFQKGDIAEGYSVSREKKESFPLTVTSAQKNPTAFYLCVSNDYGTEAFFGQGTRLTVV.

The V gene is TRBV7-9, the J gene TRBJ1-4; 9 bases are a match to TRBD1. Losses at the gene ends were 5 bases for V and 8 bases for J; bases not matched to a gene: 9. CDR1 is SEHNR, CDR2 FQNEAQ, per germline (reference sequence). CDR3 length: 15 residues. In nucleotides, the CDR3 is TGTGCCAGCAGCGACCGGACAGGGGTGGGCGAAAAACTGTTTTTT. Residues: CASSDRTGVGEKLFF.